A single TCR beta chain is shown here with its context. The antigen remains unidentified. This sample is part of a study of T cell responses to AZD1222 COVID-19 vaccine. Study-level points and caveats: The CD4 TCRs associated with vaccination extended across spike and predominated at 160-218 and 743-854. Baseline seropositivity occurred in only 5 to 7 AZD1222 recipients. A rise in Spike-specific TCR breadth and depth followed two AZD1222 doses.

The CDR3 has 17 residues. Looked up from germline, CDR1 is SEHNR and CDR2 is FQNEAQ (reference sequence). V lost 2 bases, J lost 1 base, and 16 bases lay in between. The data were produced by immunoSEQ multiplex PCR, yet TCRdb's version contains in-frame clones alone and is incomplete. This table holds some 190,000 clones, around 90% found once. This material consisted of peripheral blood, taken 28 days after the second AZD1222 dose. The chain combines TRBV7-9 with TRBJ2-3; D might be TRBD2 (5 bases). This clonotype was obtained from an adult who received the AZD1222 COVID-19 vaccine. CDR3: CASSLSHEGLGTDTQYF. CDR3 DNA: TGTGCCAGCAGCTTAAGTCACGAGGGTTTAGGCACAGATACGCAGTATTTT.